Below are 5 T cell receptor beta chains sequenced from a single sample in a study of identifying expanded T cells in peripheral blood. Profiling relied on immunoSEQ multiplex PCR, and the TCRdb table lists in-frame clones only, not all of them. The sample shows 45,000 to 65,000 clones, around 82% of them seen only once. Source material: blood. The origin of the receptors is a person aged 18-70 years in good health.

The chain couples TRBV4-1 to TRBJ2-5; D not resolved. V was cut by 4 bases and J by 1 base, with 10 bases left in between. The germline CDR1 and CDR2 sequences are MGHRA and YSYEKL. The CDR3 is 14 residues long. CDR3 coding DNA: TGCGCCAGCAGCCGCCCAGACGCCCAAGAGACCCAGTACTTC. Its translation: CASSRPDAQETQYF.

The V and J genes are TRBV14 and TRBJ1-1; the match to TRBD1 covers 8 bases. The V and J ends lost 1 base and 1 base, in that order; junction bases with no gene match: 8. CDR1 and CDR2 (germline): SGHDN, FVKESK. There are 17 residues in the CDR3. The CDR3 DNA follows: TGTGCCAGCAGCCAAGCGAGCCAGGGGGCTAGGAACACTGAAGCTTTCTTT. As protein: CASSQASQGARNTEAFF.

The chain recombines TRBV5-1 with TRBJ1-2; D ambiguous. CDR3 length: 13 amino acids. Trimming shortened V by 4 bases and J by 3 bases, and 10 bases separated the two germline ends. Germline V gene sequence: CDR1 SGHRS, CDR2 YFSETQ. CDR3 amino acids: CASSPAFDYGYTF. In nucleotides, the CDR3 is TGCGCCAGCAGCCCGGCGTTCGACTATGGCTACACCTTC.

The chain joins TRBV5-1 to TRBJ2-1; TRBD1 matches 7 bases. V shed 0 bases and J 7 bases; nucleotides not matched to a gene: 4. The V gene's germline CDR1 is SGHRS and CDR2 YFSETQ. This CDR3 comprises 14 residues. CDR3 loop: CASSLGMTGNEQFF. CDR3 DNA sequence: TGCGCCAGCAGCTTGGGTATGACAGGGAATGAGCAGTTCTTC.

The chain is built from TRBV7-9 and TRBJ1-1, with D maybe TRBD1 (6 bases). With 4 bases removed from V and 0 bases from J, the gap between germline ends came to 12 bases. The CDR3 consists of 15 residues. Germline lookup yields CDR1 SEHNR and CDR2 FQNEAQ (reference sequence). The CDR3, as DNA: TGTGCCAGCAGCTCTCCGGGACAAATGAACACTGAAGCTTTCTTT. This gives the protein CASSSPGQMNTEAFF.